This record concerns one T cell receptor (beta chain) sequence. One end of the junction varies from germline; a read error may be responsible. The data originate from a study of cytomegalovirus exposure and HLA in healthy donors. CDR1 is MNHEY and CDR2 is SMNVEV in the germline V gene (reference sequence). This CDR3 has 14 residues. Researchers ran the PCR with 60 Vbeta and 13 Jbeta primers. Here immunoSEQ multiplex PCR was the method, and the copy in TCRdb shows in-frame clones only, minus some. This table has roughly 140,000 clones, roughly 76% appearing once. The source is a female donor in good health and CMV-seronegative. V and J are TRBV27 and TRBJ2-7; D remains ambiguous. Sample: PBMCs. The CDR3 loop reads CASSLYDTSNEQYF. The CDR3 DNA reads as TGTGCCAGCAGTTTATATGACACCTCCAACGAGCAGTACTTC.